These 26 T cell receptor beta chains came from one sample sequenced in a study of long-term antiretroviral therapy in people with HIV. Sequencing relied on immunoSEQ assay v3.0, run at survey level. Assay: immunoSEQ multiplex PCR; the TCRdb copy retains only in-frame clones and omits some. The top ten clones hold 19% of a sample with roughly 23,000 clones, 84% of them seen once. The input for sequencing was unsorted PBMCs, taken 0.1 years before starting antiretroviral therapy. The source is a man younger than 30 with HIV.

CDR3 residues: CASRSGIYGYTF. The CDR3 DNA sequence: TGTGCCAGCAGGTCAGGGATCTATGGCTACACCTTC. The rearrangement joins TRBV28 to TRBJ1-2; the D gene is possibly TRBD1 (5 bases). Germline values: CDR1 MDHEN, CDR2 SYDVKM. This CDR3 contains 12 residues. Trimming took 6 bases from V and 4 from J, leaving 9 bases between them.

The genes are TRBV15 and TRBJ2-1, with D uncertain. The CDR3 extends over 13 amino acids. Trimming left V 1 base short and J 8 bases short, with 9 bases between. From germline, CDR1 is LNHNV and CDR2 YYDKDF (reference sequence). In DNA form, the CDR3 reads TGTGCCACCAGCAGAGTGCCTTGGGATGAGCAGTTCTTC. Translated, it gives CATSRVPWDEQFF.

This clone was detected only once. CDR3 bases: TGCGCCAGCAGCCAAGGATCGGCGGCAACTAATGAAAAACTGTTTTTT. Residues: CASSQGSAATNEKLFF. V is TRBV4-3 and J is TRBJ1-4; D is undetermined. Between the trimmed V and J ends, which lost 1 base and 0 bases, there was a span of 9 bases. Germline V gene sequence: CDR1 LGHNA, CDR2 YSLEER. This CDR3 contains 16 residues.

This chain connects TRBV6-6 to TRBJ2-7; D perhaps matches TRBD2 (5 bases). V dropped 6 bases and J dropped 3 bases, with 9 bases sitting between them. The CDR3 is 12 amino acids. Germline CDR1 is MNHNY and CDR2 is SVGAGI (reference sequence). CDR3 in DNA: TGTGCCAGCAGCTCTGGACTCTACGAGCAGTACTTC. Translating gives CASSSGLYEQYF.

This chain connects TRBV27 to TRBJ1-5; D ambiguous. The CDR3 is 13 residues long. CDR1 and CDR2 from the germline V gene are MNHEY and SMNVEV (reference sequence). V dropped 3 bases and J dropped 6 bases, with 9 bases sitting between them. The CDR3 protein is CASSFNVGQPQHF. In nucleotides, the CDR3 is TGTGCCAGCAGTTTTAATGTTGGTCAGCCCCAGCATTTT.

The chain couples TRBV6-1 to TRBJ1-2; D not certain. Germline V gives CDR1 MNHNS, CDR2 SASEGT. This CDR3 is 10 amino acids long. The germline V and J ends were trimmed by 6 bases and 4 bases, with 3 bases remaining between them. This chain's CDR3 is CASRFYGYTF. Here the CDR3 DNA reads TGTGCCAGCAGGTTCTATGGCTACACCTTC.

The genes are TRBV30 and TRBJ2-1; tentatively, D is TRBD1 (6 bases). Germline-derived CDR1 and CDR2 are GTSNPN and SVGIG (reference sequence). The CDR3 spans 16 residues. Trimming left V 4 bases short and J 8 bases short, with 24 bases between. CDR3 amino acids: CAWTRDPGGGFDEQFF. DNA for the CDR3: TGTGCCTGGACCCGGGACCCTGGGGGCGGCTTTGATGAGCAGTTCTTC.

By share, this clone ranks as medium-sized. The J gene is TRBJ2-7, the V gene TRBV27; D is perhaps TRBD1 (6 bases). V was shortened by 5 bases and J by 4 bases, with 15 bases between the two germline ends. Germline V gene lookup returns CDR1 MNHEY and CDR2 SMNVEV (reference sequence). The CDR3 has 14 amino acids. This CDR3 is CASSTSGTQYEQYF. The DNA of the CDR3 is TGTGCCAGCAGTACCTCCGGGACACAATACGAGCAGTACTTC.

This chain joins TRBV5-1 and TRBJ2-3; 10 bases align to TRBD1. This CDR3 has 16 amino acids. With 2 bases clipped from V and 4 bases from J, the junction kept 7 bases outside the gene matches. CDR1 and CDR2 from the germline V gene are SGHRS and YFSETQ. CDR3 protein: CASSLTRTGGPDTQYF. DNA for the CDR3: TGCGCCAGCAGCTTAACTCGGACAGGGGGGCCAGATACGCAGTATTTT.

The genes are TRBV7-2 and TRBJ2-1; D ambiguous. V gave up 5 bases and J gave up 10 bases, with 15 bases separating them. The germline CDR1 and CDR2 sequences are SGHTA and FQGNSA. There are 13 residues in the CDR3. In nucleotides, the CDR3 is TGTGCCAGCAGCATCAAAACCTTACCCGAGCAGTTCTTC. Translated: CASSIKTLPEQFF.

The rearrangement links TRBV2 to TRBJ2-1, with D tentatively TRBD1 (6 bases). V lost 6 bases, J lost 7 bases, and 13 bases lay in between. Germline CDR1 reads SNHLY; CDR2 reads FYNNEI. The CDR3 contains 13 residues. This CDR3 is CASSIQGLNEQFF. The DNA of the CDR3 is TGTGCCAGCAGCATACAGGGTTTAAATGAGCAGTTCTTC.

This clone was observed a few times. The rearrangement joins TRBV19 to TRBJ2-7; D not certain. The CDR3 length is 16 residues. With 3 bases removed from V and 7 bases from J, the gap between germline ends came to 22 bases. Germline values: CDR1 LNHDA, CDR2 SQIVND (reference sequence). CDR3: CASSIKRAHGFREQYF. In DNA, the CDR3 is TGTGCCAGTAGTATCAAGAGAGCCCACGGATTTAGGGAGCAGTACTTC.

The chain joins TRBV5-4 to TRBJ2-4; 15 positions agree with TRBD2. Looked up from germline, CDR1 is SGHNT and CDR2 is YYREEE (reference sequence). Trimming at V came to 3 bases and at J to 4 bases, leaving 8 bases not matched to a gene. The length of the CDR3 is 18 residues. The CDR3 loop reads CASSWSGTSGRTKNIQYF. The CDR3 DNA reads as TGTGCCAGCAGCTGGTCCGGGACTAGCGGGAGGACAAAAAACATTCAGTACTTC.

The chain combines TRBV9 with TRBJ1-1; D may be TRBD1 (5 bases). The CDR3 runs 14 residues. Germline assignment: CDR1 SGDLS and CDR2 YYNGEE. V was clipped by 2 bases and J by 1 base, with 9 bases between them. The CDR3 reads CASSVGHQNTEAFF. Written as DNA, the CDR3 is TGTGCCAGCAGCGTCGGACACCAGAACACTGAAGCTTTCTTT.

This chain connects TRBV27 to TRBJ2-3; D is perhaps TRBD1 (6 bases). The CDR3 loop spans 13 amino acids. The V gene's germline CDR1 is MNHEY and CDR2 SMNVEV (reference sequence). V was pared by 4 bases and J by 2 bases, with 7 bases between. The CDR3 DNA sequence: TGTGCCAGCAGTTGGGGGCCCACAGATACGCAGTATTTT. Translation gives CASSWGPTDTQYF.

V usage is TRBV4-2 and J usage is TRBJ1-5; TRBD1 aligns across 7 bases. Germline loops: CDR1 LGHNA, CDR2 YNFKEQ. With 3 bases clipped from V and 4 bases from J, the junction kept 6 bases outside the gene matches. The CDR3 loop spans 15 amino acids. CDR3 nucleotide sequence: TGTGCCAGCAGCCAGTCGACAGGGTTTAATCAGCCCCAGCATTTT. Translation gives CASSQSTGFNQPQHF.

The CDR3 coding sequence is TGTGCCAGCAGTGCTAGCGGACTAGCCAAAAACATTCAGTACTTC. As protein: CASSASGLAKNIQYF. The chain uses TRBV25-1 and TRBJ2-4, with 7 bases identical to TRBD2. The V segment lost 4 bases and the J segment 0 bases; nucleotides outside the gene matches: 3. The CDR3 is 15 residues long. CDR1 is MGHDK, CDR2 SYGVNS, per germline.

CDR3 bases: TGCGCCAGCAGGGGGACCGGGACAGGGGGCCCCGGGGAGCTGTTTTTT. Protein: CASRGTGTGGPGELFF. This chain connects TRBV5-1 to TRBJ2-2; 12 bases are a match to TRBD1. The CDR3 spans 16 residues. CDR1 is SGHRS, CDR2 YFSETQ, per germline. Trimming cost V 5 bases and J 6 bases; bases outside gene matches: 8.

This clone came up a few times. This chain connects TRBV7-3 to TRBJ1-6, with D possibly being TRBD1 (5 bases). The length of the CDR3 is 15 residues. Germline V gives CDR1 SGHTA, CDR2 FQGTGA. V gave up 2 bases and J gave up 4 bases, with 9 bases separating them. The CDR3 DNA follows: TGTGCCAGCAGCTTACAGGGAGATTATAATTCACCCCTCCACTTT. Translated, it gives CASSLQGDYNSPLHF.

This clone was observed a handful of times. The J gene is TRBJ2-7, the V gene TRBV27, with D possibly TRBD2 on 6 matching bases. CDR3 size: 8 residues. V lost 11 bases and J lost 9, with 8 bases in between. CDR1 and CDR2 (germline): MNHEY, SMNVEV (reference sequence). In nucleotides, the CDR3 is TGTGCCCACGGGGGGCAGTACTTC. It encodes CAHGGQYF.

The V gene is TRBV6-4, the J gene TRBJ2-3; tentatively, D is TRBD2 (7 bases). Germline CDR1 reads MRHNA; CDR2 reads SNTAGT. Trimming shortened V by 0 bases and J by 0 bases, and 10 bases separated the two germline ends. The CDR3 has 16 residues. The CDR3 is CASSDSAGASTDTQYF. The CDR3 DNA sequence: TGTGCCAGCAGTGACTCGGCGGGGGCCAGCACAGATACGCAGTATTTT.

The chain joins TRBV7-9 to TRBJ1-3, with TRBD1 matching 9 bases. CDR1 is SEHNR and CDR2 is FQNEAQ in the germline V gene (reference sequence). V dropped 5 bases and J dropped 3; count of bases not matched to a gene: 11. The CDR3 sequence is 17 residues long. Written as DNA, the CDR3 is TGTGCCAGCAGCGAATCCTTGGACAGGGGCGATGGAAACACCATATATTTT. It translates to CASSESLDRGDGNTIYF. Full variable domain (missing parts from reference TRBV7-9 and TRBJ1-3): DTGVSQNPRHKITKRGQNVTFRCDPISEHNRLYWYRQTLGQGPEFLTYFQNEAQLEKSRLLSDRFSAERPKGSFSTLEIQRTEQGDSAMYLCASSESLDRGDGNTIYFGEGSWLTVV.

The count of this clone is one. The chain combines TRBV18 with TRBJ1-2; weak D call: TRBD1 (5 bases). From germline, CDR1 is KGHSH and CDR2 LQKENI. The V and J ends lost 0 bases and 0 bases respectively, with 11 bases between them. The CDR3 contains 16 residues. The CDR3: CASSPPRGTANYGYTF. In DNA, the CDR3 is TGTGCCAGCTCACCACCGCGGGGCACAGCTAACTATGGCTACACCTTC.

The rearrangement uses TRBV9 and TRBJ1-2; 8 positions match TRBD1. CDR3 length equals 15 residues. CDR1 SGDLS and CDR2 YYNGEE come from the germline V gene. V lost 3 bases, J lost 8 bases, and 12 bases stayed unmatched. The CDR3 loop is CASSASDRVEGGYTF. In DNA, the CDR3 is TGTGCCAGCAGCGCATCGGACAGGGTTGAAGGAGGCTACACCTTC.

This clone was seen just once. V is TRBV19 and J is TRBJ2-1; the D is unclear. This CDR3 has 16 amino acids. The V end lost 6 bases, the J end lost 0 bases, and 15 bases lay between the germline ends. The germline CDR1 and CDR2 sequences are LNHDA and SQIVND (reference sequence). The CDR3 bases are TGTGCCAGTAGAACACAAAGCTGGGGCTCCTACAATGAGCAGTTCTTC. Residues: CASRTQSWGSYNEQFF.

This rearrangement joins TRBV5-1 to TRBJ2-7; D remains unclear. V lost 0 bases to trimming and J lost 3 bases, with 7 bases between them. From germline, CDR1 is SGHRS and CDR2 YFSETQ. The CDR3 is 13 residues long. DNA for the CDR3: TGCGCCAGCAGCTTGGTAGGCAGCTACGAGCAGTACTTC. It yields the protein CASSLVGSYEQYF.